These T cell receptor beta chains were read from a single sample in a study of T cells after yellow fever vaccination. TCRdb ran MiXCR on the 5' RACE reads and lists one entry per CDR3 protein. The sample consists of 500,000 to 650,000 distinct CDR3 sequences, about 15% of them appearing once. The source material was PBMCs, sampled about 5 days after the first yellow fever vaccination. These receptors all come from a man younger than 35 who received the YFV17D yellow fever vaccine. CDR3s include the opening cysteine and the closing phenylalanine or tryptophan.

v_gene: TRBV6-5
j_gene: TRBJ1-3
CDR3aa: CASSYETYTSGNTIYF

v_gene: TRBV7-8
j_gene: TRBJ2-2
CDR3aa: CASRNTNTGELFF

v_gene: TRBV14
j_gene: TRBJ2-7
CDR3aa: CASSQAGAYEQYF

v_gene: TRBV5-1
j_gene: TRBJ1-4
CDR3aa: CASSSTGNNEKLFF

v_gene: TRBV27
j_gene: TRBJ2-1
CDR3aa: CASTPPGTPYYNEQFF

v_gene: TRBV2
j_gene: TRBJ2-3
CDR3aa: CASTAGNTDTQYF

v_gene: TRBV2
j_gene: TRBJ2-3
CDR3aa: CASSGGGQQNTQYF

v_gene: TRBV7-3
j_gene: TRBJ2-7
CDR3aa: CASSLNRDHYEQYF

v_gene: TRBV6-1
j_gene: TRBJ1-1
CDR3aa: CASSEDRAHLAFF

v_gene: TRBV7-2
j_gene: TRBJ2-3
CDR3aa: CASSLALAGTDTQYF

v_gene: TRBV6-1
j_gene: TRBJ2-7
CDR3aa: CASSRTTPSSYEQYF

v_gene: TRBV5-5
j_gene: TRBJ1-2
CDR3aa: CASSLGGGASNYGYTF

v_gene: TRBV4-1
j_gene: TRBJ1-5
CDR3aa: CASSQDPWGGQPQHF

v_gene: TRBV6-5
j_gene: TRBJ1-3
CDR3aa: CASSYSIGGHSGNTIYF

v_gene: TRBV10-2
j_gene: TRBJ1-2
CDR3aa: CASRSLGTATGGYTF

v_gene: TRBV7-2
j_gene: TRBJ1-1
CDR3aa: CASSFPLSGTAEAFF

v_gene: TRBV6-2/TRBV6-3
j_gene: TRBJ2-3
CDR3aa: CASRSTGPSTDTQYF

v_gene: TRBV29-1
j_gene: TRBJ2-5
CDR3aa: CSAVTSGGAGETQYF

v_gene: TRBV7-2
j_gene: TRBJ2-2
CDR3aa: CASSRGGATNTGELFF

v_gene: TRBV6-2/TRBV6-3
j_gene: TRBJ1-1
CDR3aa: CASTDTYGDTEAFF

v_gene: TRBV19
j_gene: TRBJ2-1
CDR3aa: CASTRIPGGALNEQFF

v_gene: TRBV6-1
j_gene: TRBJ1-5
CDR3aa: CASSDPGQGRDQPQHF

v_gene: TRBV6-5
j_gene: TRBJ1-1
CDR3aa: CASSYAGVDTEAFF

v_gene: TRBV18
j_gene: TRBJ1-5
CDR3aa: CASSPRTGTGNQPQHF

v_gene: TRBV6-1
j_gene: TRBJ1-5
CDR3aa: CASREEKLGQPQHF

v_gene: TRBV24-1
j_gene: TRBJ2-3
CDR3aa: CATSDPLGLAGADTQYF

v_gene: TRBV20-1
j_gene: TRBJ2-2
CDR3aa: CSASLAGLNTGELFF

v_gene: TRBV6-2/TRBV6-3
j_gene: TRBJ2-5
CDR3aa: CASRSQSYQETQYF

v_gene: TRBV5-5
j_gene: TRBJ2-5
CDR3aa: CASSLPRAETQYF

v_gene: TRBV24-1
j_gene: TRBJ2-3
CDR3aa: CATSDSSINTQYF

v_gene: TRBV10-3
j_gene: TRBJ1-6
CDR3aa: CATSEVRAGSPLHF

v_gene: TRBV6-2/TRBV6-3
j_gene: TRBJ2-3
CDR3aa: CASTYGAAMSSTQYF

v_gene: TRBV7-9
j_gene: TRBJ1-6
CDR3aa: CASSRPPGQGRNSPLHF

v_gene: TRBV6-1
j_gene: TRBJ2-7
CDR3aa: CASSDQASSYEQYF

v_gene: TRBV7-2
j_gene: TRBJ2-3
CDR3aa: CASSSHRLAGDTQYF

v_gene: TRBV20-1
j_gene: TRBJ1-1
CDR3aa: CSASFPGAMNTEAFF

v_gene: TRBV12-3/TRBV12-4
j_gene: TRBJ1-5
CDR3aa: CASSSILDKPLRQPQHF

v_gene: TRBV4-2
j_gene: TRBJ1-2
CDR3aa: CASSYTHGQQANYGYTF

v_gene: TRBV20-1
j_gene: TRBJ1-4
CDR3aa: CSAVSGVRNEKLFF

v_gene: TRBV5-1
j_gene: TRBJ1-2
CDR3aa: CASSWGQATIANYGYTF

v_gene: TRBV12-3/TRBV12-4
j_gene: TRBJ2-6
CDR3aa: CASSGTGSGANVLTF

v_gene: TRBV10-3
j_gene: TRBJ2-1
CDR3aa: CAIRPGQGALNSYNEQFF

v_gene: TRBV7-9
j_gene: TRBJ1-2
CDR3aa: CASSFGWSSNYGYTF

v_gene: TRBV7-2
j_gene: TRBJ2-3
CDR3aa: CASSLAVRTTDTQYF

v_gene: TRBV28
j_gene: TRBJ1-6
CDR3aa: CASSRQEGGENSPLHF

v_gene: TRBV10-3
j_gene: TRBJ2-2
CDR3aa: CAISENRGRTGELFF

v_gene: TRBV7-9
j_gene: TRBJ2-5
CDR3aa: CASSSPGGRETQYF